This entry describes one T cell receptor beta chain. Its target is unknown. The sample is drawn from a study of blood T cells in healthy people across ages. Turning to the study itself: About one barcoded beta molecule per two T cells was captured by template switching.

Study results and caveats: There were more naive CD4+ cells and higher diversity in long-lived donors than in aged donors.

Germline trimming cut 0 bases from V and 7 bases from J; bases unmatched to any gene: 17. The CDR3 is 18 residues long. Germline CDR1 is SEHNR and CDR2 is FQNEAQ (reference sequence). A J-beta primer mix and a sample-barcoded 5' primer were used in a second PCR of about 7 to 12 cycles. Researchers report that a template-switch adaptor with 12 random nucleotides tagged each cDNA molecule. From the 5' RACE reads, TCRdb called clonotypes with MiXCR, one entry per CDR3 protein. Of hundreds of thousands of distinct CDR3 sequences listed, roughly 25% are singletons. This sample also belongs to another study, concerning T cells of mothers and their children. This second study notes: Related mother-child pairs shared marginally more repertoire than unrelated pairs, though not significantly.

The sequencing sample was made of blood. The sequence was obtained from a boy younger than 18 in good health. The chain uses TRBV7-9 and TRBJ1-2; 7 nucleotides align to TRBD1. This CDR3 is CASSLAGEGQGVSFGYTF. CDR3 DNA sequence: TGTGCCAGCAGCTTAGCCGGAGAGGGGCAGGGGGTCTCCTTTGGCTACACCTTC.